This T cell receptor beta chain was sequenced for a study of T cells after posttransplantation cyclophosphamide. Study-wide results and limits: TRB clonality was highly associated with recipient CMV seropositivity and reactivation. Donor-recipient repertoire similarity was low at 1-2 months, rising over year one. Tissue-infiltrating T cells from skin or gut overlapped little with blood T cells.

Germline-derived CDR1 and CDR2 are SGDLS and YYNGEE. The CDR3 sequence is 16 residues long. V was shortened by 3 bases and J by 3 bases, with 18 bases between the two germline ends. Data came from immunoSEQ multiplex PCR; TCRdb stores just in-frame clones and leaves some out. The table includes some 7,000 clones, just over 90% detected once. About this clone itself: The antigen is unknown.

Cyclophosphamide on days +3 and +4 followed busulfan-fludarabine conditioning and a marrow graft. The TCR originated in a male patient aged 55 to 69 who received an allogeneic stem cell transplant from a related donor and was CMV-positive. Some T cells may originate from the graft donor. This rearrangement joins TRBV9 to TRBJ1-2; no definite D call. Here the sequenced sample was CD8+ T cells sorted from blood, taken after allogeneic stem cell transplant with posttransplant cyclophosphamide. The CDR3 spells CASSGITLNADYGYTF. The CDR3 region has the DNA TGTGCCAGCAGCGGCATTACACTAAACGCCGACTATGGCTACACCTTC.